This is a list of T cell receptor beta chains from one sample in a study of shared clonotypes between healthy human individuals. Profiled with immunoSEQ multiplex PCR; TCRdb holds only in-frame clones, not every one. The repertoire has around 500,000 clones, about 79% of them found once; the top ten carry under 15%. The specimen was PBMCs. These TCRs come from a woman aged 40 to 50 in good health. Some clones in this sample may be carry-over from other donors' samples. Each CDR3 is given with its conserved first and last residue. D genes are given only for firm matches. Size is omitted from some rows. Given values are once, few, many or a class for expanded clones.

TRBJ1-2,TRBV2,-,-,TGTGCCAGCAGTGAATCACGGCAGACACTAGATGGCTACACCTTC,CASSESRQTLDGYTF
TRBJ2-7,TRBV5-1,-,-,TGCGCCAGCAGCTTGGTTTTCGGGGTAACAACCTACGAGCAGTACTTC,CASSLVFGVTTYEQYF
TRBJ2-4,TRBV29-1,-,-,TGCAGCGTTGAAAGCCCAGCCAAAAACATTCAGTACTTC,CSVESPAKNIQYF
TRBJ1-3,TRBV5-1,-,few,TGCGCCAGCAGCTTTGCCGGGGATGCTGGAAACACCATATATTTT,CASSFAGDAGNTIYF
TRBJ1-5,TRBV10-3,-,-,TGTGCCATTCAGGGACGAGGAGATCAGCCCCAGCATTTT,CAIQGRGDQPQHF
TRBJ2-5,TRBV28,TRBD1,-,TGTGCCAGCAGTCACGGACAGGGTCGGTTGACCCAGTACTTC,CASSHGQGRLTQYF
TRBJ2-5,TRBV28,TRBD1,once,TGTGCCACCTCAAGACAGGGGGCAGCCAAGACCCAGTACTTC,CATSRQGAAKTQYF
TRBJ2-1,TRBV6-5,-,-,TGTGCCAGCAAAACGGAAGGGGTAACAACTGAGCAGTTCTTC,CASKTEGVTTEQFF
TRBJ2-2,TRBV11-2,-,-,TGTGCCAGCAGCTTAGATGCTGGGGAGCTGTTTTTT,CASSLDAGELFF
TRBJ2-3,TRBV15,-,-,TGTGCCACCAGCAGAGATCGGGCGGCCACAGATACGCAGTATTTT,CATSRDRAATDTQYF
TRBJ2-1,TRBV7-2,-,-,TGTGCCAGCAGCTTTTACTTTAGGAGGTCTGATTCTAATGAGCAGTTCTTC,CASSFYFRRSDSNEQFF
TRBJ1-4,TRBV2,-,-,TGTGCCAGCAGTGTACTAAGCGGGTCTAATGAAAAACTGTTTTTT,CASSVLSGSNEKLFF
TRBJ1-1,TRBV4-2,-,-,TGTGCCAGCAGCCAAGACGGTGGGAGTGTAGCTTTCTTT,CASSQDGGSVAFF
TRBJ2-3,TRBV7-2,-,-,TGTGCCAGCAGCGGCTCCCAGGGCGCAGATACGCAGTATTTT,CASSGSQGADTQYF